This T cell receptor beta chain derives from a study of T cell responses to AZD1222 COVID-19 vaccine. Broader study findings: Two AZD1222 administrations were followed by greater Spike-specific TCR breadth and depth.

The method was immunoSEQ multiplex PCR; TCRdb's version includes in-frame clones alone and lacks a portion of them. The repertoire has more than 75,000 clones, 88% of them found once; the top ten carry 6.9%. Pooled samples include second doses given at about 4 or 12 weeks. Of note for this clone: What it binds is unknown.

The CDR3 runs 15 residues. Per germline, CDR1 SGHTA and CDR2 FQGNSA. V was pared by 2 bases and J by 2 bases, with 10 bases between. Sample: peripheral blood, taken 28 days after the second AZD1222 dose. The chain combines TRBV7-2 with TRBJ2-1; D possibly corresponds to TRBD1 (6 bases). The source of this sequence is an adult who received the AZD1222 COVID-19 vaccine. The CDR3 sequence is CASSLQQGTYNEQFF. DNA of the CDR3: TGTGCCAGCAGCTTACAACAGGGAACCTACAATGAGCAGTTCTTC.